This passage covers 19 T cell receptor beta chains from one sample sequenced in a study of blood T cell repertoires in COVID-19 (dated by TCRdb to the early 2020s). Libraries were built with the immunoSEQ multiplex PCR assay. TCRdb provides this immuneACCESS table in a form limited to in-frame rearrangements. Some clones are lacking; in checked studies, under half of them reflect an unresolved V gene, and why the rest are absent is not known. The sample records approximately 120,000 clones, about 83% of which are singletons. Roughly 5.4% of the sample goes to the ten largest clones. The sequencing input was peripheral blood. The source is a human donor in a cohort sampled during active COVID-19.

The gene calls are TRBV28 and TRBJ2-1; 8 bases line up with TRBD2. The CDR3 is made up of 15 amino acids. Germline V CDR1 and CDR2: MDHEN, SYDVKM. V shed 5 bases and J 7 bases; nucleotides not matched to a gene: 10. For the CDR3, the DNA is TGTGCCAGCAGTATCTACGGACTAGCCACGAATGAGCAGTTCTTC. Encoded protein: CASSIYGLATNEQFF.

The chain couples TRBV19 to TRBJ2-7; D may be TRBD2 (7 bases). The length of the CDR3 is 15 residues. Germline values: CDR1 LNHDA, CDR2 SQIVND (reference sequence). V lost 9 bases, J lost 0 bases, and 18 bases lay in between. The CDR3: CASQKGGVSSYEQYF. The CDR3 DNA follows: TGTGCCAGCCAAAAGGGGGGGGTTTCCTCCTACGAGCAGTACTTC.

This clone was seen a handful of times. The CDR3 loop is CASSQVRTIYF. For the CDR3, the DNA is TGTGCCAGCAGCCAAGTTCGTACCATATATTTT. The chain couples TRBV14 to TRBJ1-3; D unclear. Trimming cost V 1 base and J 10 bases, with 5 bases left between them. CDR3 length: 11 amino acids. CDR1 and CDR2 (germline): SGHDN, FVKESK. Looking up the rest from reference TRBV14 and TRBJ1-3 gives the full variable domain: EAGVTQFPSHSVIEKGQTVTLRCDPISGHDNLYWYRRVMGKEIKFLLHFVKESKQDESGMPNNRFLAERTGGTYSTLKVQPAELEDSGVYFCASSQVRTIYFGEGSWLTVV.

The J gene is TRBJ2-7, the V gene TRBV6-6; 7 positions match TRBD1. Germline trimming cut 5 bases from V and 3 bases from J; bases unmatched to any gene: 16. The CDR3 covers 17 residues. Per the germline V gene, CDR1 is MNHNY and CDR2 is SVGAGI (reference sequence). CDR3 loop: CASSPVPGGTRSYEQYF. As DNA, the CDR3 is TGTGCCAGCAGTCCAGTTCCAGGGGGTACTAGGAGCTACGAGCAGTACTTC.

The chain combines TRBV11-2 with TRBJ2-1; possibly TRBD2 for D (6 bases). This CDR3 region has 13 residues. V lost 1 base and J 9 bases, leaving 10 bases between the germline ends. In germline, CDR1 is SGHAT, CDR2 FQNNGV. In nucleotides, the CDR3 is TGTGCCAGCAGCTTAGCTAGCGCTAGTGAGCAGTTCTTC. Amino acids: CASSLASASEQFF.

In its sample, this clone was seen once. The chain combines TRBV3-1 (or the pseudogene TRBV3-2) with TRBJ1-1; TRBD1 matches 7 bases. CDR1 and CDR2 (germline): LGHDT, YNNKEL (reference sequence). This CDR3 is 15 amino acids long. V lost 4 bases and J lost 3; bases outside the gene matches: 8. The CDR3 bases are TGTGCCAGCAGCCCATCGGAGGGGGCATACACTGAAGCTTTCTTT. This gives the protein CASSPSEGAYTEAFF.

This chain links TRBV30 with TRBJ1-1; D gene ambiguous. From germline, CDR1 is GTSNPN and CDR2 SVGIG (reference sequence). Trimming left V 1 base short and J 5 bases short, with 11 bases between. The CDR3 has 13 residues. DNA of the CDR3: TGTGCCTGGAGTGCCTTCATCAGGACTGAAGCTTTCTTT. Amino acids: CAWSAFIRTEAFF.

The J gene is TRBJ1-1, the V gene TRBV10-3, with D uncertain. V lost 0 bases, J lost 4 bases, and 9 bases lay in between. The CDR3 extends over 14 amino acids. CDR1 and CDR2 from the germline V gene are ENHRY and SYGVKD. For the CDR3, the DNA is TGTGCCATCAGTGAGTCGGGCACAGCCACTGAAGCTTTCTTT. This sequence encodes CAISESGTATEAFF.

A word on this clone: Additional DNA sequences in this sample encode the identical CDR3. The rearrangement uses TRBV12-3 or TRBV12-4 and TRBJ1-1; D not resolved. Trimming took off 3 bases at V and 5 bases at J, with 7 bases between the two ends. CDR3 length: 12 amino acids. CDR3: CASSFGGTEAFF. The CDR3 DNA follows: TGTGCCAGCAGTTTTGGAGGGACTGAAGCTTTCTTT.

The chain is built from TRBV2 and TRBJ1-2; D is possibly TRBD1 (5 bases). From germline, CDR1 is SNHLY and CDR2 FYNNEI. The CDR3 contains 12 residues. The V end lost 2 bases, the J end lost 6 bases, and 7 bases lay between the germline ends. The chain's CDR3 is CASSEQGNGYTF. CDR3 coding DNA: TGTGCCAGCAGTGAACAGGGCAATGGCTACACCTTC.

The chain couples TRBV5-5 to TRBJ2-2; D call uncertain. Per germline, CDR1 SGHKS and CDR2 YYEKEE (reference sequence). V lost 4 bases, J lost 2 bases, and 3 bases lay in between. The CDR3 is made up of 12 amino acids. CDR3 residues: CASSLNTGELFF. The CDR3 DNA is TGTGCCAGCAGCCTTAACACCGGGGAGCTGTTTTTT.

This sequence joins TRBV6-5 and TRBJ2-5, with 9 bases fitting TRBD2. After removal of 0 bases from V and 2 bases from J, the junction contained 4 bases not matched to a gene. Germline V CDR1 and CDR2: MNHEY, SVGAGI. This CDR3 is built from 16 residues. The DNA for the CDR3 is TGTGCCAGCAGTTACTCGAGGGCGGGAGGGCAAGAGACCCAGTACTTC. This translates into CASSYSRAGGQETQYF.

J is TRBJ2-7 and V is TRBV24-1, with D tentatively TRBD2 (5 bases). Germline V gene lookup returns CDR1 KGHDR and CDR2 SFDVKD. CDR3 length equals 14 residues. Trimming stripped 4 bases from V and 0 bases from J, with 9 bases between. The CDR3 nucleotides read TGTGCCACCAGTGACCCGGGGTCCTCCTACGAGCAGTACTTC. Translated, it gives CATSDPGSSYEQYF.

This chain uses TRBV6-2 or TRBV6-3 with TRBJ1-4; TRBD1 is a possible D gene (5 bases). Trimming stripped 6 bases from V and 5 bases from J, with 13 bases between. The germline V gene encodes CDR1 MNHEY and CDR2 SVGEGT. The CDR3 is 14 residues long. The CDR3 DNA reads as TGTGCCAGCAGCGACCAACGGGGGAATGAAAAACTGTTTTTT. It is translated as CASSDQRGNEKLFF.

The V call is TRBV4-3, the J call TRBJ2-1; the match to TRBD2 covers 11 bases. CDR1 and CDR2 (germline): LGHNA, YSLEER. The V gene end was trimmed by 4 bases and the J gene end by 7 bases; junction bases not matched to a gene: 12. The CDR3 has 17 residues. The CDR3 DNA reads as TGCGCCAGCAGCCGCAGCCACGGGACTAGCGGTAATAATGAGCAGTTCTTC. Translating gives CASSRSHGTSGNNEQFF.

The chain combines TRBV4-1 with TRBJ2-1; maybe TRBD1 (6 bases). Germline assignment: CDR1 MGHRA and CDR2 YSYEKL. V was trimmed by 0 bases and J by 0 bases, leaving 21 bases between them. There are 20 residues in the CDR3. CDR3 nucleotides: TGCGCCAGCAGCCAAGATCCGCCAGGGGCGAAGTGGGGCTCCTACAATGAGCAGTTCTTC. Residues: CASSQDPPGAKWGSYNEQFF.

V and J are TRBV7-9 and TRBJ2-2; tentative D call: TRBD2 (6 bases). Germline-derived CDR1 and CDR2 are SEHNR and FQNEAQ (reference sequence). V was pared by 1 base and J by 1 base, with 13 bases between. The CDR3 covers 17 residues. The CDR3 sequence: CASSLGGLLMNTGELFF. As DNA, the CDR3 is TGTGCCAGCAGCTTAGGTGGACTATTAATGAACACCGGGGAGCTGTTTTTT.

J is TRBJ2-1 and V is TRBV18; perhaps TRBD2 as D (5 bases). V was cut by 2 bases and J by 4 bases, with 12 bases left in between. The CDR3 length is 15 residues. Per germline, CDR1 KGHSH and CDR2 LQKENI. This CDR3 reads CASSPMEAVYNEQFF. The CDR3 DNA reads as TGTGCCAGCTCACCAATGGAGGCGGTGTACAATGAGCAGTTCTTC.

V is TRBV30 and J is TRBJ2-3; 7 bases are a match to TRBD2. V lost 4 bases to trimming and J lost 1 base; unmatched junction nucleotides: 14. CDR3 size: 17 residues. The germline gives CDR1 GTSNPN, CDR2 SVGIG (reference sequence). The CDR3 DNA is TGTGCCTGGACCCACAACCCCATAGCGGGCCGCACAGATACGCAGTATTTT. This gives the protein CAWTHNPIAGRTDTQYF. Complete variable domain (other parts from reference TRBV30 and TRBJ2-3): SQTIHQWPATLVQPVGSPLSLECTVEGTSNPNLYWYRQAAGRGLQLLFYSVGIGQISSEVPQNLSASRPQDRQFILSSKKLLLSDSGFYLCAWTHNPIAGRTDTQYFGPGTRLTVL.